This TCR beta chain was identified in a study of T cell changes during pregnancy in multiple sclerosis. This table comes from immunoSEQ multiplex PCR, and its TCRdb copy is limited to in-frame clones, with some not included. The sample has tens of thousands of clones, around 93% seen once. This CDR3 is 16 amino acids long. Germline trimming cut 6 bases from V and 1 base from J; bases unmatched to any gene: 8. Germline assignment: CDR1 WSHSY and CDR2 SAAADI. The chain combines TRBV10-2 with TRBJ2-3; the match to TRBD1 covers 9 bases. Sequences were derived from peripheral blood, sampled after pregnancy. This clonotype originated in a female donor with multiple sclerosis, enrolled in a pregnancy study. The CDR3 DNA reads TGCGCCAGCAGGAACAGGGGGCCTATGGGCACAGATACGCAGTATTTT. Translation: CASRNRGPMGTDTQYF.